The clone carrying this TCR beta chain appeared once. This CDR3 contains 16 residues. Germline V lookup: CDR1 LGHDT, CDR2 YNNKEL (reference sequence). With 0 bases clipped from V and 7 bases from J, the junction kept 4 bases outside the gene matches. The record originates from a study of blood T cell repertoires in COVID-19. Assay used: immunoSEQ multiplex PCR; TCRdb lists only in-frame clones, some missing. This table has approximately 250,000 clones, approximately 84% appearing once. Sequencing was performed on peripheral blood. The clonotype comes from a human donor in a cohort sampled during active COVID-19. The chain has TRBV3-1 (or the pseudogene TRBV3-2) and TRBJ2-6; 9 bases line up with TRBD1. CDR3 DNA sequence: TGTGCCAGCAGCCAAGATATGGGACAGGGTGCCAACGTCCTGACTTTC. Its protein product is CASSQDMGQGANVLTF.